Listed here is a single T cell receptor beta chain. Its antigen is unidentified. This sample stems from a study of CD8+CD57+ T cells in acquired aplastic anemia. Study-wide context: Quantities of DNA derived from sorted CD4+ and CD8+ cells averaged roughly 3 ug.

This CDR3 region has 16 residues. CDR1 and CDR2 (germline): ENHRY, SYGVKD. The V gene lost 3 bases and the J gene lost 1 base, with 15 bases spanning the gap. It was patients with CD8+CD57+ cell expansion by flow cytometry who were chosen for sequencing. Severe acquired aplastic anemia was present in every patient. The study, taken as a whole, reports: Patients and controls shared some 29 CD8+ CDR3 sequences, which appeared highly expressed in patients and within their immunodominant clones. Patient and control CD8+ Simpson's diversity was not significantly different.

Profiling of TCR beta VDJ combinations and CDR3 sequences used genomic DNA as template. One entry per CDR3 protein, called by TCRdb with MiXCR from the reads. The sample lists about 120,000 distinct CDR3 sequences; about 60% were seen once. The material sequenced was sorted CD4+, CD8+, or CD8+CD57+ T cells (not recorded which) from PBMCs. The gene calls are TRBV10-3 and TRBJ1-1; TRBD1 might be the D (6 bases). This clonotype was obtained from a human donor with aplastic anemia. The CDR3 loop reads CAISDAKQGTNTEAFF. The CDR3 nucleotides read TGTGCCATCAGTGATGCGAAACAGGGAACGAACACTGAAGCTTTCTTT.